One sample yielded the 13 T cell receptor beta chains listed below, sequenced in a study of monozygotic twins with inflammatory bowel disease. TCRdb reprocessed the 5' RACE reads, with one entry per CDR3 protein and no DNA. This sample contains approximately 400,000 distinct CDR3 sequences. The sequenced material came from blood. Receptors originate from a human donor with ulcerative colitis or Crohn's disease, or a healthy co-twin of an affected twin (not recorded which).

CDR3 sequence reads: CASSPDRAWYEQYF. V and J are TRBV9 and TRBJ2-7; TCRdb reports TRBD2, a call that lacks DNA to check it against. The CDR3 spans 14 residues. The germline CDR1 and CDR2 sequences are SGDLS and YYNGEE. The whole variable domain, filled in from reference TRBV9 and TRBJ2-7, reads DSGVTQTPKHLITATGQRVTLRCSPRSGDLSVYWYQQSLDQGLQFLIQYYNGEERAKGNILERFSAQQFPDLHSELNLSSLELGDSALYFCASSPDRAWYEQYFGPGTRLTVT.

The rearrangement links TRBV12-3 or TRBV12-4 to TRBJ1-6. The CDR3 is 12 residues long. The CDR3 sequence: CASSLGFSPLHF.

The CDR3 spells CASSSTGFSGNYGYTF. This chain connects TRBV12-3 or TRBV12-4 to TRBJ1-2; without DNA, the TCRdb call of TRBD1 cannot be checked. CDR3 length equals 16 residues.

This chain connects TRBV27 to TRBJ2-7; lacking DNA, the TRBD1 call made by TCRdb goes unchecked. There are 15 residues in the CDR3. CDR1 is MNHEY and CDR2 is SMNVEV in the germline V gene (reference sequence). CDR3 protein: CASSLQGAPRYEQYF.

The chain links TRBV6-5 to TRBJ2-1; the D call of TRBD2 rests on TCRdb alone, since no DNA is present to check it. In germline, CDR1 is MNHEY, CDR2 SVGAGI. CDR3 size: 16 residues. The CDR3 spells CASSYGGGGGQNEQFF.

The rearrangement joins TRBV6-5 to TRBJ1-6; the TCRdb D gene call, TRBD1, has no DNA to confirm it. Germline V CDR1 and CDR2: MNHEY, SVGAGI. CDR3 length equals 13 residues. CDR3 sequence: CASSLSVNSPLHF.

V gene TRBV6-2 or TRBV6-3 combines with J gene TRBJ1-2; no DNA is available, so the TRBD1 call from TCRdb remains unchecked. The CDR3 covers 14 residues. The germline CDR1 and CDR2 sequences are MNHEY and SVGEGT. CDR3 sequence reads: CASRGTGNNYGYTF.

The V call is TRBV7-2, the J call TRBJ1-6; the D call of TRBD1 rests on TCRdb alone, since no DNA is present to check it. From germline, CDR1 is SGHTA and CDR2 FQGNSA. The CDR3 runs 15 residues. The CDR3 reads CASSRQTGNNSPLHF.

J is TRBJ2-1 and V is TRBV5-4. The CDR3 covers 13 residues. The germline CDR1 and CDR2 sequences are SGHNT and YYREEE (reference sequence). The CDR3 region is CASSLGHVLEQFF.

The chain combines TRBV29-1 with TRBJ2-7; the D call of TRBD1 rests on TCRdb alone, since no DNA is present to check it. The CDR3 has 13 amino acids. Germline V gives CDR1 SQVTM, CDR2 ANQGSEA. CDR3 sequence: CSGAGGTTYEQYF.

The chain is built from TRBV2 and TRBJ2-5; lacking DNA, the TRBD1 call made by TCRdb goes unchecked. CDR3 size: 12 residues. CDR1 and CDR2 (germline): SNHLY, FYNNEI. CDR3: CATLQGEETQYF.

The chain uses TRBV7-2 and TRBJ2-3. Germline V gives CDR1 SGHTA, CDR2 FQGNSA. This CDR3 spans 14 amino acids. CDR3 residues: CASSFGSGTDTQYF.

This chain connects TRBV20-1 to TRBJ2-7; as DNA is missing, the TRBD2 call by TCRdb cannot be tested. Germline loops: CDR1 DFQATT, CDR2 SNEGSKA (reference sequence). The CDR3 spans 18 residues. CDR3: CSARDQFLGLAGSYEQYF.